This T cell receptor beta chain was recorded in a study of patients and donors after allogeneic stem cell transplantation. Trimming shortened V by 7 bases and J by 7 bases, and 14 bases separated the two germline ends. The CDR3 spans 13 residues. Ten or more counts support this clonotype. TCRdb called the RT-PCR reads again in MiXCR, with one record for every CDR3 protein. The sample holds 920,000 or so distinct CDR3 sequences, approximately 19% seen once. The chain combines TRBV12-3 or TRBV12-4 with TRBJ1-5; no firm D call. The sample comprised blood, either unsorted or a sorted T cell fraction (not recorded which). This receptor was identified in a human donor who was either an allogeneic HSCT recipient or a stem cell or donor lymphocyte infusion donor (not recorded which). It is not recorded whose cells these are; they may come from a transplant donor. CDR3 in amino acids: CASNLSPRQPQHF. CDR3 in DNA: TGTGCCAGCAACCTTAGTCCCAGACAGCCCCAGCATTTT.